This T cell receptor beta chain originates from a study of T cells after yellow fever vaccination. Whole-study results and caveats: On re-exposure, the response was weaker but peaked faster, at day 5 versus 15. The study noted that FACS-sorted repertoires could contain abundant clonotypes contaminating from the bulk population. A large majority of primary-vaccination clones showed up again after the booster (96% CD4, roughly 91% CD8).

In its sample, this clonotype was seen a few times. Antigen: not known. TCRdb ran MiXCR on the 5' RACE reads and lists one entry per CDR3 protein. The repertoire holds around 590,000 distinct CDR3 sequences, with roughly an eighth as singletons. The V gene's germline CDR1 is MNHNS and CDR2 SASEGT. The V and J ends lost 6 bases and 0 bases respectively, with 21 bases between them. This CDR3 region has 18 residues. The sequence was collected from a man aged 30-40 years who received the YFV17D yellow fever vaccine. Specimen: PBMCs, collected on the day of the yellow fever booster vaccination. The V gene is TRBV6-1, the J gene TRBJ2-1; D could derive from TRBD1 or TRBD2 (5 bases each). The CDR3 loop is CASSDSILLVSSYNEQFF. In DNA form, the CDR3 reads TGTGCCAGCAGCGACAGCATACTACTAGTAAGCTCCTACAATGAGCAGTTCTTC.